The text below deals with one T cell receptor beta chain. V lost 3 bases and J lost 2, with 20 bases in between. CDR3 size: 17 residues. The germline gives CDR1 SGHDT, CDR2 YYEEEE. Original analysis: Reference gene primers were amplified, and this amplification served to estimate nucleated cell counts. Clones were read by immunoSEQ multiplex PCR, and TCRdb kept only the in-frame ones, dropping some. For V, J and clone size, that table is used; D and trimming come from the DNA. The repertoire has 100,000 to 150,000 clones, roughly 90% of them found once; the top ten carry approximately 4.3%. These data originate in a study of blood T cell repertoires in COVID-19. For the study at large: The United States, Italy and Spain were the sources of the acute and convalescent COVID-19 samples. The cDNA or gDNA used as material had been derived from T cells, B-cell-depleted T cells, or PBMCs.

Seattle participants joined during active infection and were tracked over time. The TCR sequence derives from a man in his sixties with COVID-19, enrolled during active disease. Sequencing was carried out using peripheral blood. The chain is built from TRBV5-6 and TRBJ1-2, with D perhaps matching TRBD1 (6 bases). For the CDR3, the DNA is TGTGCCAGCAGCTCGAAACCGTCGGTGGACAGAAACTATGGCTACACCTTC. Translating gives CASSSKPSVDRNYGYTF.